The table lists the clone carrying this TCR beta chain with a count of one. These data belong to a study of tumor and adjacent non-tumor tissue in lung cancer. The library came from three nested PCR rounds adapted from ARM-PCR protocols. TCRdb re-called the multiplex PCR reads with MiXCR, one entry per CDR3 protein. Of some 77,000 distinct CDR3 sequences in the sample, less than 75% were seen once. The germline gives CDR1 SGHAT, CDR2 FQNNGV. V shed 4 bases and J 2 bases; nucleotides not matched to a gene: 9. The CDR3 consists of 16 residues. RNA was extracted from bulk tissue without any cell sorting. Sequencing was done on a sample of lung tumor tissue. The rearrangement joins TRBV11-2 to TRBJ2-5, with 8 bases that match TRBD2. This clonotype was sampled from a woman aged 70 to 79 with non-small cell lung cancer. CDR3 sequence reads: CASSSPGGGIQETQYF. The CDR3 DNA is TGTGCCAGCAGCTCCCCGGGCGGGGGGATACAAGAGACCCAGTACTTC.